Each of the 7 T cell receptor beta chains below was sequenced from the same sample in a study of cytomegalovirus exposure and HLA in healthy donors. 13 Jbeta primers and 60 Vbeta primers were used for the PCR. Produced via immunoSEQ multiplex PCR; TCRdb's table is partial and in-frame only. The sample yields 100,000 to 120,000 clones, around 80% seen once. The sequenced sample consisted of PBMCs. The receptor set was obtained from a man aged 25-45 years in good health and CMV-seropositive.

This clone has a single count. The genes are TRBV4-1 and TRBJ2-5; 8 bases fit TRBD2. Germline V gene lookup returns CDR1 MGHRA and CDR2 YSYEKL. V lost 3 bases to trimming and J lost 13 bases; unmatched junction nucleotides: 19. The CDR3 has 16 residues. CDR3 sequence (DNA): TGCGCCAGCAGCCAGGACCCGGGACTAGAGCCCCTCGTGAGGTACTTC. Translated, it gives CASSQDPGLEPLVRYF.

The chain recombines TRBV25-1 with TRBJ2-7; TRBD1 matches 7 bases. Germline V lookup: CDR1 MGHDK, CDR2 SYGVNS. The length of the CDR3 is 13 residues. V trimming: 6 bases; J trimming: 2 bases; junction bases outside the gene matches: 4. In DNA, the CDR3 is TGTGCCAGCAGGAAGACAGGGCCCTACGAGCAGTACTTC. It encodes CASRKTGPYEQYF.

This chain connects TRBV9 to TRBJ1-1; 10 nucleotides align to TRBD1. V lost 0 bases to trimming and J lost 6 bases; unmatched junction nucleotides: 5. The V gene's germline CDR1 is SGDLS and CDR2 YYNGEE. The CDR3 totals 15 residues. The CDR3 sequence is CASSVAGQGPPEAFF. The DNA of the CDR3 is TGTGCCAGCAGCGTAGCGGGACAGGGGCCGCCTGAAGCTTTCTTT.

This clone has a count of ten or more. The chain has TRBV30 and TRBJ1-1; maybe TRBD1 (6 bases). This CDR3 is 15 amino acids long. Germline assignment: CDR1 GTSNPN and CDR2 SVGIG (reference sequence). The V end was cut by 6 bases, the J end by 4 bases, with 21 bases between. Here the CDR3 reads CACYRTGRGGTEAFF. The CDR3 coding sequence is TGTGCCTGTTACCGTACAGGGAGGGGGGGCACTGAAGCTTTCTTT.

The V and J genes are TRBV5-1 and TRBJ2-7; 9 nucleotides align to TRBD1. The CDR3 contains 16 residues. Germline trimming cut 3 bases from V and 0 bases from J; bases unmatched to any gene: 7. The germline gives CDR1 SGHRS, CDR2 YFSETQ. The DNA for the CDR3 is TGCGCCAGCAGCTCCTACAGGGGGCCGAGCTCCTACGAGCAGTACTTC. Translation: CASSSYRGPSSYEQYF.

This clone has more than one count but fewer than ten. The rearrangement links TRBV7-6 to TRBJ2-3; D is perhaps TRBD2 (6 bases). Trimming removed 4 bases at V and 6 bases at J, with 8 bases between. The CDR3 sequence is 12 residues long. The germline V gene encodes CDR1 SGHVS and CDR2 FNYEAQ. CDR3 DNA sequence: TGTGCCAGCAGCTCGCTAGCGGATACGCAGTATTTT. It specifies CASSSLADTQYF.

The chain combines TRBV11-2 with TRBJ1-3; D is undetermined. The CDR3 is 18 amino acids. Germline V gives CDR1 SGHAT, CDR2 FQNNGV. The germline V and J ends were trimmed by 1 base and 0 bases, with 16 bases remaining between them. DNA for the CDR3: TGTGCCAGCAGCTTAGGACGTGAGGGTCCGACCTCTGGAAACACCATATATTTT. Its protein is CASSLGREGPTSGNTIYF.